Presented here are 25 T cell receptor beta chains from one specimen sequenced in a study of T cells after yellow fever vaccination. TCRdb re-called the 5' RACE reads through MiXCR, storing one row per CDR3 protein. The sample lists about 360,000 distinct CDR3 sequences; about 6% were seen once. The sample in question was PBMCs, obtained 5 days after the yellow fever booster vaccination. The receptor set was obtained from a man aged 30-40 years who received the YFV17D yellow fever vaccine.

This clonotype was found a few times. This chain links TRBV5-5 with TRBJ2-7, with TRBD1 matching 7 bases. With V trimmed by 2 bases and J by 2 bases, 4 bases remained unmatched. This CDR3 is built from 14 residues. The germline CDR1 and CDR2 sequences are SGHKS and YYEKEE (reference sequence). The chain's CDR3 is CASSLTGAPYEQYF. In DNA, the CDR3 is TGTGCCAGCAGCTTAACAGGGGCCCCCTACGAGCAGTACTTC.

This clonotype was found many times. The chain has TRBV20-1 and TRBJ2-7, with 9 bases aligning to TRBD2. The CDR3 is 11 amino acids. Germline values: CDR1 DFQATT, CDR2 SNEGSKA (reference sequence). The J segment lost 5 bases and the V segment lost 6 bases, leaving 2 bases of the junction unmatched. The CDR3 region is CSAPSGNEQYF. For the CDR3, the DNA is TGCAGTGCCCCTAGCGGGAACGAGCAGTACTTC.

This clonotype appeared a few times. This chain links TRBV19 with TRBJ2-7, with a weak D call TRBD1 (5 bases). The CDR3 sequence is 15 residues long. Germline V gives CDR1 LNHDA, CDR2 SQIVND (reference sequence). Trimming removed 7 bases from V and 0 bases from J, with 16 bases in between. Here the CDR3 DNA reads TGTGCCAGTACCCCTTCGACAGCCGCCTCCTACGAGCAGTACTTC. Translated, it gives CASTPSTAASYEQYF.

In its sample, this clonotype was seen a few times. J is TRBJ2-5 and V is TRBV20-1; 9 positions agree with TRBD2. Germline V gene data show CDR1 as DFQATT and CDR2 as SNEGSKA (reference sequence). The length of the CDR3 is 15 residues. The V gene end was trimmed by 1 base and the J gene end by 1 base; junction bases not matched to a gene: 4. CDR3 loop: CSARVVAGAQETQYF. The CDR3 DNA reads TGCAGTGCTAGAGTGGTAGCGGGGGCCCAAGAGACCCAGTACTTC.

In this sample, this clonotype turned up many times. The chain joins TRBV4-3 to TRBJ2-7, with D perhaps matching TRBD1 (5 bases). With 1 base removed from V and 3 bases from J, the gap between germline ends came to 13 bases. Germline V lookup: CDR1 LGHNA, CDR2 YSLEER. CDR3 size: 15 residues. This chain's CDR3 is CASSQGNGADYEQYF. The CDR3 DNA reads TGCGCCAGCAGCCAAGGCAATGGGGCCGACTACGAGCAGTACTTC.

This clonotype was seen more than once but under ten times. The V and J genes are TRBV30 and TRBJ2-2; no reliable D call. This CDR3 comprises 12 residues. The germline V gene encodes CDR1 GTSNPN and CDR2 SVGIG (reference sequence). The V gene lost 5 bases and the J gene lost 2 bases, with 6 bases spanning the gap. The CDR3 DNA follows: TGTGCCTGGCAAAGTAACACCGGGGAGCTGTTTTTT. It specifies CAWQSNTGELFF.

This clonotype was seen only a few times. The chain has TRBV7-2 and TRBJ2-7; 8 bases align to TRBD2. Per germline, CDR1 SGHTA and CDR2 FQGNSA. CDR3 length: 15 residues. Unmatched junction bases numbered 6, after V lost 2 bases and J lost 3 bases. The CDR3 loop is CASSLSGGSVYEQYF. The CDR3 nucleotides read TGTGCCAGCAGCTTAAGCGGGGGCAGTGTCTACGAGCAGTACTTC.

This clonotype has ten or more counts. The chain couples TRBV6-1 to TRBJ2-5; a possible D gene is TRBD1 (6 bases). V was cut by 5 bases and J by 5 bases, with 12 bases left in between. Germline V gene lookup returns CDR1 MNHNS and CDR2 SASEGT. The CDR3 length is 13 residues. CDR3: CASSRARGETQYF. The CDR3 DNA is TGTGCCAGCAGTCGCGCCAGGGGTGAGACCCAGTACTTC.

The table lists this clonotype with many counts. The chain couples TRBV20-1 to TRBJ2-1, with D hard to call. V was shortened by 7 bases and J by 2 bases, with 12 bases between the two germline ends. CDR3 length: 13 amino acids. From germline, CDR1 is DFQATT and CDR2 SNEGSKA (reference sequence). The CDR3 loop reads CSVSRNPYNEQFF. CDR3 nucleotide sequence: TGCAGTGTTTCCAGGAACCCCTACAATGAGCAGTTCTTC.

This clonotype was detected many times. The chain combines TRBV27 with TRBJ2-4, with D unclear. V lost 2 bases and J lost 4, with 6 bases in between. The CDR3 totals 13 residues. Germline CDR1 MNHEY, CDR2 SMNVEV (reference sequence). The CDR3: CASSLSLKNIQYF. The CDR3 DNA reads as TGTGCCAGCAGTTTAAGTCTGAAAAACATTCAGTACTTC.

The table lists this clonotype with many counts. The chain carries TRBV18 and TRBJ2-7; 9 positions agree with TRBD1. Losses at the gene ends were 1 base for V and 1 base for J; bases not matched to a gene: 5. This CDR3 contains 16 residues. Looked up from germline, CDR1 is KGHSH and CDR2 is LQKENI. CDR3 residues: CASSPQSGTGSYEQYF. Written as DNA, the CDR3 is TGTGCCAGCTCACCACAGTCCGGGACAGGGTCCTACGAGCAGTACTTC.

This clonotype was seen ten or more times. This CDR3 is CASSYSRSYEQYF. The CDR3 nucleotides read TGTGCCAGCAGTTACTCGAGATCTTACGAGCAGTACTTC. The chain joins TRBV6-2 or TRBV6-3 to TRBJ2-7; D not certain. The germline V gene has CDR1 MNHEY and CDR2 SVGEGT. V was trimmed by 0 bases and J by 4 bases, leaving 7 bases between them. This CDR3 has 13 residues.

This clonotype has more than one count but fewer than ten. This chain connects TRBV4-3 to TRBJ2-2; D not certain. The V gene's germline CDR1 is LGHNA and CDR2 YSLEER. CDR3 size: 15 residues. The V end lost 1 base, the J end lost 7 bases, and 13 bases lay between the germline ends. CDR3 nucleotide sequence: TGCGCCAGCAGCCAAGCCGTAACAAGACTCGGGGAGCTGTTTTTT. As protein: CASSQAVTRLGELFF.

The table lists this clonotype with a few counts. The rearrangement joins TRBV11-2 to TRBJ2-5; D uncertain. V lost 1 base and J lost 8, with 14 bases in between. The germline V gene has CDR1 SGHAT and CDR2 FQNNGV. The CDR3 totals 14 residues. The CDR3 sequence: CASSLVATRNTQYF. In DNA, the CDR3 is TGTGCCAGCAGCTTAGTGGCTACACGGAACACCCAGTACTTC. The whole variable domain, remainder taken from reference TRBV11-2 and TRBJ2-5, is EAGVAQSPRYKIIEKRQSVAFWCNPISGHATLYWYQQILGQGPKLLIQFQNNGVVDDSQLPKDRFSAERLKGVDSTLKIQPAKLEDSAVYLCASSLVATRNTQYFGPGTRLLVL.

This clonotype was observed a few times. The chain has TRBV5-1 and TRBJ2-1; no firm D call. V was cut by 1 base and J by 6 bases, with 8 bases left in between. The CDR3 consists of 13 residues. Germline V gives CDR1 SGHRS, CDR2 YFSETQ. The CDR3 loop reads CASSLISSNEQFF. In DNA form, the CDR3 reads TGCGCCAGCAGCTTGATTTCTAGCAATGAGCAGTTCTTC.

The rearrangement joins TRBV29-1 to TRBJ2-7; TRBD1 agrees at 9 bases. In germline, CDR1 is SQVTM, CDR2 ANQGSEA. This CDR3 is built from 14 residues. V was clipped by 6 bases and J by 2 bases; unmatched bases: 8. CDR3 amino acids: CSVRNRGHAYEQYF. The CDR3 DNA reads TGCAGCGTACGGAACAGGGGGCATGCCTACGAGCAGTACTTC.

This clonotype was detected a few times. The V and J genes are TRBV24-1 and TRBJ2-1, with TRBD2 identical over 7 bases. V shed 4 bases, J shed 4 bases, and the junction held 3 bases outside the gene matches. The CDR3 runs to 14 residues. Per germline, CDR1 KGHDR and CDR2 SFDVKD. The DNA of the CDR3 is TGTGCCACCAGTGAGAGCGGGACGTACAATGAGCAGTTCTTC. Translation gives CATSESGTYNEQFF.

In its sample, this clonotype was seen many times. V usage is TRBV28 and J usage is TRBJ2-2, with unresolved D. The CDR3 loop spans 13 amino acids. Germline CDR1 MDHEN, CDR2 SYDVKM. The V end was cut by 5 bases, the J end by 1 base, with 5 bases between. The CDR3 sequence: CASSTMNTGELFF. The CDR3 DNA follows: TGTGCCAGCAGTACTATGAACACCGGGGAGCTGTTTTTT. The full variable domain, its missing parts supplied by reference TRBV28 and TRBJ2-2, is DVKVTQSSRYLVKRTGEKVFLECVQDMDHENMFWYRQDPGLGLRLIYFSYDVKMKEKGDIPEGYSVSREKKERFSLILESASTNQTSMYLCASSTMNTGELFFGEGSRLTVL.

In its sample, this clonotype was seen many times. The chain links TRBV28 to TRBJ2-5, with 14 bases lining up with TRBD2. The CDR3 runs to 18 residues. The J segment lost 4 bases and the V segment lost 4 bases, leaving 11 bases of the junction unmatched. Germline assignment: CDR1 MDHEN and CDR2 SYDVKM. This chain's CDR3 is CASSSGTSGRGLRETQYF. CDR3 nucleotide sequence: TGTGCCAGCAGTTCCGGGACTAGCGGGAGAGGACTCCGAGAGACCCAGTACTTC.

The rearrangement joins TRBV9 to TRBJ1-2; 8 positions agree with TRBD1. The length of the CDR3 is 14 residues. The germline CDR1 and CDR2 sequences are SGDLS and YYNGEE. J lost 8 bases, V lost 5 bases, and 11 bases had no gene match. CDR3 nucleotides: TGTGCCAGCAGTCGGGACAGGTCGGCCCTGGGCTACACCTTC. This translates into CASSRDRSALGYTF.

This clonotype was seen at least ten times. This chain's CDR3 is CASSQNPRYEQYF. CDR3 bases: TGTGCCAGCAGTCAAAACCCCCGCTACGAGCAGTACTTC. The chain links TRBV2 to TRBJ2-7, with D unclear. V lost 5 bases to trimming and J lost 3 bases, with 11 bases between them. The CDR3 spans 13 residues. From germline, CDR1 is SNHLY and CDR2 FYNNEI. Filled out from reference TRBV2 and TRBJ2-7, the complete variable domain reads EPEVTQTPSHQVTQMGQEVILRCVPISNHLYFYWYRQILGQKVEFLVSFYNNEISEKSEIFDDQFSVERPDGSNFTLKIRSTKLEDSAMYFCASSQNPRYEQYFGPGTRLTVT.

This clonotype was observed a few times. V is TRBV20-1 and J is TRBJ2-7; either TRBD1 or TRBD2 may fit D (5 bases each). Germline CDR1 and CDR2: DFQATT and SNEGSKA (reference sequence). Trimming removed 6 bases at V and 0 bases at J, with 18 bases between. This CDR3 comprises 15 residues. CDR3: CSAGGPAGSSYEQYF. The CDR3 DNA follows: TGCAGTGCAGGAGGACCGGCAGGGAGCTCCTACGAGCAGTACTTC.

Many counts were recorded for this clonotype. The V and J genes are TRBV5-1 and TRBJ2-1; D perhaps matches TRBD2 (6 bases). Germline V CDR1 and CDR2: SGHRS, YFSETQ. The germline V and J ends were trimmed by 4 bases and 12 bases, with 17 bases remaining between them. The CDR3 has 13 amino acids. DNA of the CDR3: TGCGCCAGCAGCGCCGGGGGAGACTTGGGGCAGTTCTTC. Encoded protein: CASSAGGDLGQFF.

This clonotype was counted between two and nine times. The chain is built from TRBV12-3 or TRBV12-4 and TRBJ2-7; TRBD2 matches 9 bases. There are 16 residues in the CDR3. V dropped 4 bases and J dropped 3; count of bases not matched to a gene: 10. The CDR3 DNA sequence: TGTGCCAGCAGTTCTCCCCTGGGACTAGCCCTCTACGAGCAGTACTTC. The encoded protein is CASSSPLGLALYEQYF.

In its sample, this clonotype was seen a few times. The chain carries TRBV20-1 and TRBJ2-5; TRBD2 agrees at 7 bases. Germline CDR1 and CDR2: DFQATT and SNEGSKA (reference sequence). This CDR3 region has 12 residues. Germline trimming cut 6 bases from V and 4 bases from J; bases unmatched to any gene: 5. CDR3 DNA sequence: TGCAGTGCCCATGGCGGGGGAGAGACCCAGTACTTC. Translation: CSAHGGGETQYF.